This note documents a single T cell receptor (beta chain) sequence. This sample was included in a study of monozygotic twins with inflammatory bowel disease. Each CDR3 protein gets one entry in TCRdb, which reprocessed the 5' RACE reads and gives no DNA. This repertoire includes some 100,000 distinct CDR3 sequences. The TCR comes from a human donor with ulcerative colitis or Crohn's disease, or a healthy co-twin of an affected twin (not recorded which). The sequenced material came from blood.

The CDR3 loop reads CASTLTRATGELFF. The chain links TRBV27 to TRBJ2-2; absent DNA, TCRdb's TRBD1 call cannot be checked. The CDR3 is 14 amino acids. The germline V gene has CDR1 MNHEY and CDR2 SMNVEV (reference sequence).